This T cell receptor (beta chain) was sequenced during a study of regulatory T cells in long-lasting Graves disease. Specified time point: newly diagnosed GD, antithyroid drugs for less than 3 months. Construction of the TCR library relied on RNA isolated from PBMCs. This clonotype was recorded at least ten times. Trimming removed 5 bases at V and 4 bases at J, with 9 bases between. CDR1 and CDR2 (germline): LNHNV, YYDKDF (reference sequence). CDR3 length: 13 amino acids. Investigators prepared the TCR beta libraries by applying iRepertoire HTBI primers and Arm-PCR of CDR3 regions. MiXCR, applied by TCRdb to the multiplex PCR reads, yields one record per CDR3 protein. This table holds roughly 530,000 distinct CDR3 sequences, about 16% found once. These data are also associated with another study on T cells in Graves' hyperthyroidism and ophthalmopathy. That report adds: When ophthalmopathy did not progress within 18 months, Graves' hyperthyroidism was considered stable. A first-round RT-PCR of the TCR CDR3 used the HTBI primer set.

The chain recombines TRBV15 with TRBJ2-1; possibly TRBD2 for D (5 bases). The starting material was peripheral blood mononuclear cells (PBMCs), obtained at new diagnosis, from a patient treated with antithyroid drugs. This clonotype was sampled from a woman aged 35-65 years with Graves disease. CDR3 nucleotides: TGTGCCACCAGCCCAAGGGAGTACAATGAGCAGTTCTTC. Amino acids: CATSPREYNEQFF.